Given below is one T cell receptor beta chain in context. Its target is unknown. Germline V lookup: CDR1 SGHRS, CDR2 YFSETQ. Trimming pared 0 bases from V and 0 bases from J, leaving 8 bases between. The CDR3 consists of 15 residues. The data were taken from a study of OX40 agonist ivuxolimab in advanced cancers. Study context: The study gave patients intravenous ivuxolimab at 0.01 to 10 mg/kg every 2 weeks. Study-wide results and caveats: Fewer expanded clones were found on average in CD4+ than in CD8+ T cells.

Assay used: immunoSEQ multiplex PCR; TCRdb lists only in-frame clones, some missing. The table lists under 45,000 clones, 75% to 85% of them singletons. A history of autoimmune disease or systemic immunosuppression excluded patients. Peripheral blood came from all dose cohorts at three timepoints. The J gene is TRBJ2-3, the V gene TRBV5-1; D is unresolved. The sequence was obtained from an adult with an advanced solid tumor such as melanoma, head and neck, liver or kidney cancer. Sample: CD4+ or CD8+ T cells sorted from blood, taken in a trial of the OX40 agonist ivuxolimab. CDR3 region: CASSLADLSTDTQYF. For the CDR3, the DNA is TGCGCCAGCAGCTTGGCGGACCTTAGCACAGATACGCAGTATTTT.